Sequencing of this TCR beta chain was carried out in a study of shared clonotypes between healthy human individuals. Points from the study as a whole: For sorted subsets, rarefaction showed incomplete sequencing despite large depth.

Comment on this clone: Its antigen is currently unknown. This specimen includes other DNA sequences encoding the same CDR3.

This CDR3 has 11 amino acids. The V gene's germline CDR1 is MDHEN and CDR2 SYDVKM. V lost 3 bases to trimming and J lost 5 bases, with 3 bases between them. Method: immunoSEQ multiplex PCR; TCRdb's copy keeps in-frame clones and lacks some. Among 2.3 million or so clones listed, over 90% were seen once. Sequencing input: naive CD4+ T cells from PBMCs. As to subset: CD45RA+ positively selected. The sequence was collected from a young man in good health. Some clones in this sample may be carry-over from other donors' samples. This chain joins TRBV28 and TRBJ2-3; D remains unclear. CDR3 DNA: TGTGCCAGCAGTTTCGAAGATACGCAGTATTTT. It is translated as CASSFEDTQYF.